Below, 13 T cell receptor beta chains from the same sample are listed, as sequenced in a study of low-dose radiotherapy and immunotherapy resistance in tumors. Described time point: before trial treatment. First-strand cDNA relied on TRAV- and TRBV-specific primers spanning alpha and beta chains. TCR amplification used 20 to 25 PCR cycles, a constant-region primer and a V-primer adapter. One entry per CDR3 protein, called by TCRdb with MiXCR from the reads. Here the sample spans tens of thousands of distinct CDR3 sequences, 20% to 25% being singletons. Here the sequenced sample was PBMCs, taken before treatment. These receptors all stem from a male donor with prostate cancer.

This clonotype was observed at least ten times. CDR3 region: CASSLAPLGSGASGRARQYF. The CDR3 region has the DNA TGTGCCAGCAGCTTAGCCCCCCTTGGATCCGGGGCTAGCGGGAGGGCCCGACAGTACTTC. The V and J genes are TRBV7-6 and TRBJ2-5; 12 positions agree with TRBD2. The germline CDR1 and CDR2 sequences are SGHVS and FNYEAQ. Trimming took 0 bases from V and 11 from J; bases not matched to a gene: 22. CDR3 length equals 20 residues. Supplemented by reference TRBV7-6 and TRBJ2-5, the full variable domain reads GAGVSQSPRYKVTKRGQDVALRCDPISGHVSLYWYRQALGQGPEFLTYFNYEAQQDKSGLPNDRFSAERPEGSISTLTIQRTEQRDSAMYRCASSLAPLGSGASGRARQYFGPGTRLLVL.

This clonotype was detected many times. The chain employs TRBV6-2 or TRBV6-3 and TRBJ1-5; tentatively, D is TRBD1 (5 bases). Germline lookup yields CDR1 MNHEY and CDR2 SVGEGT. There are 13 residues in the CDR3. V gave up 5 bases and J gave up 2 bases, with 7 bases separating them. For the CDR3, the DNA is TGTGCCAGCAGTGGGGACGGCAATCAGCCCCAGCATTTT. It is translated as CASSGDGNQPQHF.

This clonotype has ten or more counts. The chain recombines TRBV20-1 with TRBJ1-1, with D hard to call. CDR1 DFQATT and CDR2 SNEGSKA come from the germline V gene (reference sequence). The CDR3 runs 12 residues. V was clipped by 5 bases and J by 6 bases, with 13 bases between them. Here the CDR3 reads CSALGYRSEAFF. CDR3 DNA sequence: TGCAGTGCTCTAGGGTATAGGTCTGAAGCTTTCTTT.

This clonotype was counted at least ten times. The chain carries TRBV4-1 and TRBJ2-5, with D uncertain. The CDR3 runs 15 residues. Between the trimmed V and J ends, which lost 1 base and 2 bases, there was a span of 11 bases. Germline V lookup: CDR1 MGHRA, CDR2 YSYEKL. In nucleotides, the CDR3 is TGCGCCAGCAGCCAAGGAAGCATTTATCAAGAGACCCAGTACTTC. This encodes CASSQGSIYQETQYF.

The chain uses TRBV28 and TRBJ2-3; 10 bases are shared with TRBD2. Germline values: CDR1 MDHEN, CDR2 SYDVKM. The CDR3 contains 14 residues. V shed 8 bases and J 6 bases; nucleotides not matched to a gene: 8. The CDR3 loop is CASLRAGGPDTQYF. In DNA form, the CDR3 reads TGTGCCAGCTTACGAGCGGGAGGGCCCGATACGCAGTATTTT.

This clonotype was seen many times. The chain recombines TRBV2 with TRBJ1-1; D is perhaps TRBD1 (5 bases). The CDR3 sequence is 16 residues long. CDR1 SNHLY and CDR2 FYNNEI come from the germline V gene. Trimming cost V 6 bases and J 0 bases, with 17 bases left between them. CDR3 sequence: CASRNGGGPLNTEAFF. For the CDR3, the DNA is TGTGCCAGCAGAAATGGGGGAGGGCCACTGAACACTGAAGCTTTCTTT.

This clonotype was detected ten times or more. The rearrangement uses TRBV10-1 and TRBJ2-2; D gene ambiguous. With 5 bases removed from V and 7 bases from J, the gap between germline ends came to 5 bases. The CDR3 covers 11 residues. Per germline, CDR1 WNHNN and CDR2 SYGVQD (reference sequence). The DNA of the CDR3 is TGCGCCAGCAGTAGAGGCGGGGAGCTGTTTTTT. Translation: CASSRGGELFF.

This clonotype has at least ten counts. The rearrangement links TRBV5-1 to TRBJ2-2; D is unclear. Germline V gene sequence: CDR1 SGHRS, CDR2 YFSETQ. CDR3 length equals 16 residues. Trimming stripped 0 bases from V and 0 bases from J, with 9 bases between. The CDR3 sequence: CASSLAGPANTGELFF. The CDR3 bases are TGCGCCAGCAGCTTGGCCGGCCCAGCGAACACCGGGGAGCTGTTTTTT.

The chain carries TRBV29-1 and TRBJ2-1; unclear D gene. Per the germline V gene, CDR1 is SQVTM and CDR2 is ANQGSEA. Trimming pared 4 bases from V and 6 bases from J, leaving 4 bases between. This CDR3 is 10 amino acids long. CDR3 coding DNA: TGCAGCGTTGTGGTCAATGAGCAGTTCTTC. It specifies CSVVVNEQFF.

The chain recombines TRBV11-3 with TRBJ2-3, with 9 bases fitting TRBD2. CDR3 size: 13 residues. From germline, CDR1 is SGHNT and CDR2 YENEEA. The trim removed 4 bases at V and 5 bases at J, leaving 1 base unmatched. This chain's CDR3 is CASSSSGEDTQYF. The CDR3 nucleotides are TGTGCCAGCAGCTCTAGCGGGGAAGATACGCAGTATTTT.

About this clonotype itself: Mismatch with germline at one junction end may stem from a read error. The rearrangement uses TRBV28 and TRBJ2-7; maybe TRBD2 (5 bases). Germline V gives CDR1 MDHEN, CDR2 SYDVKM. This CDR3 is 14 amino acids long. The CDR3 loop is CASSLIGEIYKQYF. The DNA of the CDR3 is TGTGCCAGCAGTTTAATTGGGGAGATCTACAAGCAGTACTTC.

This clonotype was picked up many times. V gene TRBV6-5 combines with J gene TRBJ1-1, with D unclear. Germline CDR1 MNHEY, CDR2 SVGAGI. The CDR3 sequence is 12 residues long. The V end was cut by 8 bases, the J end by 7 bases, with 14 bases between. CDR3 in DNA: TGTGCCAGCGGCGAACGCGGCCTTGAAGCTTTCTTT. It codes for CASGERGLEAFF.

This clonotype was observed at least ten times. V usage is TRBV18 and J usage is TRBJ2-3, with 8 bases lining up with TRBD2. Trimming took 2 bases from V and 2 from J; bases not matched to a gene: 6. The CDR3 totals 16 residues. Germline values: CDR1 KGHSH, CDR2 LQKENI. Here the CDR3 reads CASSPDSGTYTDTQYF. In nucleotides, the CDR3 is TGTGCCAGCTCACCAGATAGCGGGACCTACACAGATACGCAGTATTTT.